Below, one T cell receptor (beta chain) is given with its context. These data belong to a study of control samples from healthy donors and cancer patients. This table comes from immunoSEQ multiplex PCR, and its TCRdb copy is limited to in-frame clones, with some not included. The table shows fewer than 15,000 clones, with approximately 80% occurring only once. The germline V gene encodes CDR1 SGHAT and CDR2 FQNNGV. The CDR3 covers 15 residues. The J segment lost 8 bases and the V segment lost 5 bases, leaving 8 bases of the junction unmatched. V gene TRBV11-2 combines with J gene TRBJ1-4; TRBD1 matches at 10 bases. The TCR comes from a female donor with lung cancer. The source material was formalin-fixed, paraffin-embedded tissue. CDR3 DNA: TGTGCCAGCAGCCTGTCAGGACAGGGGGAGGAAAAACTGTTTTTT. The encoded protein is CASSLSGQGEEKLFF.